The sequence of this T cell receptor (beta chain) was determined in a study of blood T cells in healthy people across ages. This clonotype appeared a few times. Then a second PCR, running about 6 to 12 cycles, was carried out with a sample-barcoded 5' primer and a J-beta primer mix. TCRdb re-called the 5' RACE reads with MiXCR, one entry per CDR3 protein. Found here are some 930,000 distinct CDR3 sequences, roughly 29% of them singletons; the top ten hold roughly 10%. CDR3 length: 13 amino acids. The ends were cut back, 5 bases at V and 4 bases at J, with 12 bases in the middle. Germline V gene sequence: CDR1 LNHDA, CDR2 SQIVND (reference sequence). The data also belong to a second study, concerning T cells of mothers and their children.

The sample was blood. This sequence joins TRBV19 and TRBJ2-7; D is ambiguous. This receptor was taken from a woman aged 40 to 50 in good health. The DNA of the CDR3 is TGTGCCAGTAGTGGTAATTCGCCTTACGAGCAGTACTTC. Translation gives CASSGNSPYEQYF.